This TCR beta chain was retrieved from a study of CDR3 diversity in severe acne. Turning to this clonotype: A read error may account for a junction end that differs from germline.

TCRdb analysed the PCR reads with MiXCR anew, one entry per CDR3 protein. Among 84,000 or so distinct CDR3 sequences, 45% to 50% were seen once, and the ten largest hold about a tenth. Germline V gene data show CDR1 as DFQATT and CDR2 as SNEGSKA (reference sequence). This CDR3 is built from 13 residues. The sequenced material came from blood. This chain connects TRBV20-1 to TRBJ1-6; 7 positions agree with TRBD1. This sequence was found in a male donor in good health, serving as a control. CDR3 protein: CSARVQKGAGNDF. The CDR3 bases are TGCAGTGCTAGAGTTCAGAAGGGGGCAGGGAATGACTTT.